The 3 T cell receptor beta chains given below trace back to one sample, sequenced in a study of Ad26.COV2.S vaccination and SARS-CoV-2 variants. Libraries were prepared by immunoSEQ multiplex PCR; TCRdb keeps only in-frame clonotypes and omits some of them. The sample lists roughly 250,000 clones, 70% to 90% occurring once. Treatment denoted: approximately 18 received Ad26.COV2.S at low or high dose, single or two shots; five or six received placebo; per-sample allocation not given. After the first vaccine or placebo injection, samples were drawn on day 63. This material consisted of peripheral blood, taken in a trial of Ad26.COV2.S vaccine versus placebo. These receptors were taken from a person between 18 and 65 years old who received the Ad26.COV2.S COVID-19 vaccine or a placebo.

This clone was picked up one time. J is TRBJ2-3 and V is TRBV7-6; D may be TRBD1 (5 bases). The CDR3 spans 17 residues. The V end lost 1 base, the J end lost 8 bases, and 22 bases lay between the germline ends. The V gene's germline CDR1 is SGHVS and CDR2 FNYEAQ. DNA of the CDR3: TGTGCCAGCAGCTTAGAAGGGGCAGGGTTCACAGATGGTACGCAGTATTTT. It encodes CASSLEGAGFTDGTQYF.

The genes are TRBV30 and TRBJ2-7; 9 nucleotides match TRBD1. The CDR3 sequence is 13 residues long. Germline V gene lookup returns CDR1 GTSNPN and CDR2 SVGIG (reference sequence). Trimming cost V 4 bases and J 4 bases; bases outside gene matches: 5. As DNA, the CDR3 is TGTGCCTGGACCCCCGGGACAGGGTACGAGCAGTACGTC. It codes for CAWTPGTGYEQYV.

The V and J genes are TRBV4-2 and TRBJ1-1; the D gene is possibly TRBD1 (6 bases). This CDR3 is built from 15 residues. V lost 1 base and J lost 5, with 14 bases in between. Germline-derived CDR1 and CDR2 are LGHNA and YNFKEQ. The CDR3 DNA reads TGTGCCAGCAGCCAAGCGGGGGGGCGAGGTACTGAAGCTTTCTTT. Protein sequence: CASSQAGGRGTEAFF.